The present T cell receptor (beta chain) was sequenced within a study of T cell responses to AZD1222 COVID-19 vaccine. Study findings and constraints: Variant regions that are unmutated are reportedly the target of nearly half of spike-specific TCRs.

Produced via immunoSEQ multiplex PCR; TCRdb's table is partial and in-frame only. The sample consists of roughly 150,000 clones, 87% of them appearing once. Notes on this clone: Its antigen is not identified.

J lost 3 bases, V lost 6 bases, and 7 bases had no gene match. The CDR3 totals 14 residues. Germline V gene data show CDR1 as MNHEY and CDR2 as SVGAGI. This sequence joins TRBV6-5 and TRBJ2-7; TRBD2 aligns across 8 bases. The receptor was derived from an adult who received the AZD1222 COVID-19 vaccine. Sequencing used peripheral blood, obtained 28 days after the second AZD1222 dose. The CDR3 here is CASRIAGSFYEQYF. For the CDR3, the DNA is TGTGCCAGCAGGATAGCGGGGTCCTTCTACGAGCAGTACTTC.